These 31 T cell receptor beta chains were sequenced from one sample in a study of OX40 agonist ivuxolimab in advanced cancers. Using immunoSEQ multiplex PCR, the repertoire was profiled, and TCRdb retains in-frame clones only, with some absent. The data contain tens of thousands of clones, 80% to 95% of them singletons. The sequencing here drew on CD4+ or CD8+ T cells sorted from blood, taken in a trial of the OX40 agonist ivuxolimab. Receptors were obtained from an adult with an advanced solid tumor such as melanoma, head and neck, liver or kidney cancer.

The chain combines TRBV5-1 with TRBJ2-6, with a weak D call TRBD1 (6 bases). The CDR3 has 18 amino acids. Per germline, CDR1 SGHRS and CDR2 YFSETQ. Trimming shortened V by 0 bases and J by 1 base, and 14 bases separated the two germline ends. The CDR3 region is CASSLGDILVSGANVLTF. The CDR3 DNA sequence: TGCGCCAGCAGCTTGGGGGACATTTTGGTATCTGGGGCCAACGTCCTGACTTTC.

This clone has only a few counts. The chain is built from TRBV23-1 and TRBJ1-5; no clear D. TRBV23-1 is assigned to the ORF class and has an uncertain function. The V end was cut by 2 bases, the J end by 11 bases, with 19 bases between. This CDR3 is built from 15 residues. The CDR3 loop is CASSQIPITARTQHF. The CDR3 DNA follows: TGCGCCAGCAGTCAAATTCCGATTACAGCCAGAACCCAGCATTTT.

The rearrangement joins TRBV5-1 to TRBJ1-1, with D possibly being TRBD1 (5 bases). This CDR3 has 18 residues. Germline loops: CDR1 SGHRS, CDR2 YFSETQ. V gave up 2 bases and J gave up 0 bases, with 20 bases separating them. The CDR3 is CASSLGFGGSAMNTEAFF. CDR3 nucleotide sequence: TGCGCCAGCAGCTTAGGCTTCGGGGGTTCAGCTATGAACACTGAAGCTTTCTTT.

The chain carries TRBV15 and TRBJ1-4; D is unclear. The length of the CDR3 is 13 residues. Trimming removed 0 bases from V and 8 bases from J, with 7 bases in between. Germline CDR1 reads LNHNV; CDR2 reads YYDKDF (reference sequence). The DNA of the CDR3 is TGTGCCACCAGCAGAGAGAACGCCGAAAAACTGTTTTTT. It yields the protein CATSRENAEKLFF.

V is TRBV19 and J is TRBJ1-6; a possible D gene is TRBD1 (5 bases). Trimming removed 5 bases at V and 10 bases at J, with 9 bases between. CDR3 length: 12 residues. The germline V gene encodes CDR1 LNHDA and CDR2 SQIVND (reference sequence). CDR3 DNA sequence: TGTGCCAGTAGTCACGGGGGATCACCCCTCCACTTT. Translating it yields CASSHGGSPLHF.

The chain uses TRBV27 and TRBJ2-3; TRBD2 agrees at 12 bases. V trimming: 6 bases; J trimming: 6 bases; junction bases outside the gene matches: 10. This CDR3 has 16 residues. The germline CDR1 and CDR2 sequences are MNHEY and SMNVEV (reference sequence). The CDR3 is CASSPLAGGPPDTQYF. For the CDR3, the DNA is TGTGCCAGCAGCCCCCTAGCGGGGGGGCCCCCCGATACGCAGTATTTT.

J is TRBJ2-3 and V is TRBV11-2; tentatively, D is TRBD2 (6 bases). The CDR3 has 18 residues. Germline V gene lookup returns CDR1 SGHAT and CDR2 FQNNGV. V was shortened by 1 base and J by 5 bases, with 22 bases between the two germline ends. CDR3 sequence: CASSLVLSWGEVQDTQYF. CDR3 bases: TGTGCCAGCAGCTTAGTATTATCATGGGGGGAAGTGCAAGATACGCAGTATTTT.

The chain links TRBV27 to TRBJ2-1, with 8 bases lining up with TRBD1. The V gene's germline CDR1 is MNHEY and CDR2 SMNVEV (reference sequence). The CDR3 is 14 amino acids. V dropped 6 bases and J dropped 2; count of bases not matched to a gene: 3. The CDR3 DNA follows: TGTGCCAGCAGAGACAGGGGCACCTACAATGAGCAGTTCTTC. Protein sequence: CASRDRGTYNEQFF.

This clone was seen only once. This sequence joins TRBV7-6 and TRBJ2-1; 9 bases fit TRBD1. The CDR3 loop spans 15 amino acids. With V trimmed by 2 bases and J by 11 bases, 10 bases remained unmatched. The germline CDR1 and CDR2 sequences are SGHVS and FNYEAQ. The CDR3: CASSLTGIDRGKQFF. The CDR3 DNA is TGTGCCAGCAGCTTAACGGGGATAGACAGGGGGAAGCAGTTCTTC.

This clone has more than one count but fewer than ten. The chain carries TRBV5-1 and TRBJ2-7, with 8 nucleotides matching TRBD1. V was pared by 0 bases and J by 5 bases, with 4 bases of the junction left unmatched. Germline CDR1 is SGHRS and CDR2 is YFSETQ. There are 14 residues in the CDR3. In DNA, the CDR3 is TGCGCCAGCAGCTTGGGACAGGGGTTCGACGAGCAGTACTTC. Translated: CASSLGQGFDEQYF.

The chain couples TRBV9 to TRBJ1-5, with D unresolved. Trimming took off 4 bases at V and 9 bases at J, with 14 bases between the two ends. Germline V lookup: CDR1 SGDLS, CDR2 YYNGEE. CDR3 length: 13 residues. This CDR3 is CASSPGQTWPQHF. The CDR3 DNA reads as TGTGCCAGCAGCCCAGGTCAGACTTGGCCCCAGCATTTT. Combining the CDR3 with reference TRBV9 and TRBJ1-5 gives the whole variable domain DSGVTQTPKHLITATGQRVTLRCSPRSGDLSVYWYQQSLDQGLQFLIQYYNGEERAKGNILERFSAQQFPDLHSELNLSSLELGDSALYFCASSPGQTWPQHFGDGTRLSIL.

This clone was picked up many times. V usage is TRBV2 and J usage is TRBJ1-2, with 9 bases identical to TRBD1. CDR3 length equals 17 residues. Per germline, CDR1 SNHLY and CDR2 FYNNEI. The J segment lost 2 bases and the V segment lost 3 bases, leaving 10 bases of the junction unmatched. As DNA, the CDR3 is TGTGCCAGCAGTGAGGTTCCGGTTGGGACAGGGAACTATGGCTACACCTTC. Translated, it gives CASSEVPVGTGNYGYTF.

This chain joins TRBV29-1 and TRBJ2-7, with D perhaps TRBD1 or TRBD2 (6 bases each). CDR3 length: 15 residues. Trimming took 4 bases from V and 5 from J, leaving 21 bases between them. Germline V gene lookup returns CDR1 SQVTM and CDR2 ANQGSEA. As DNA, the CDR3 is TGCAGCGTTGTCCTTACATCGGGGGCTGGTCACGAGCAGTACTTC. This gives the protein CSVVLTSGAGHEQYF.

This sequence joins TRBV11-2 and TRBJ1-4; D is unclear. CDR3 size: 14 residues. V was cut by 8 bases and J by 0 bases, with 10 bases left in between. Germline V gene data show CDR1 as SGHAT and CDR2 as FQNNGV. For the CDR3, the DNA is TGTGCCAGCCATGGGATGGCAACTAATGAAAAACTGTTTTTT. Translation gives CASHGMATNEKLFF.

The V gene is TRBV5-5, the J gene TRBJ1-1; unclear D gene. With 4 bases removed from V and 0 bases from J, the gap between germline ends came to 16 bases. Germline V CDR1 and CDR2: SGHKS, YYEKEE (reference sequence). The CDR3 is 16 residues long. In DNA, the CDR3 is TGTGCCAGCAGCACCTCGGTAGGGTTCATGAACACTGAAGCTTTCTTT. Its protein is CASSTSVGFMNTEAFF. The whole variable domain, remainder taken from reference TRBV5-5 and TRBJ1-1, is DAGVTQSPTHLIKTRGQQVTLRCSPISGHKSVSWYQQVLGQGPQFIFQYYEKEERGRGNFPDRFSARQFPNYSSELNVNALLLGDSALYLCASSTSVGFMNTEAFFGQGTRLTVV.

This chain connects TRBV27 to TRBJ2-2, with D maybe TRBD2 (5 bases). There are 14 residues in the CDR3. Trimming shortened V by 6 bases and J by 1 base, and 9 bases separated the two germline ends. Germline V gene data show CDR1 as MNHEY and CDR2 as SMNVEV (reference sequence). This CDR3 reads CASSSGMNTGELFF. In DNA form, the CDR3 reads TGTGCCAGCAGCTCCGGGATGAACACCGGGGAGCTGTTTTTT.

The genes are TRBV9 and TRBJ1-1; D ambiguous. V dropped 0 bases and J dropped 2 bases, with 2 bases sitting between them. The CDR3 is 12 amino acids. Germline V gives CDR1 SGDLS, CDR2 YYNGEE. CDR3 protein: CASSVENTEAFF. CDR3 nucleotides: TGTGCCAGCAGCGTAGAAAACACTGAAGCTTTCTTT.

V usage is TRBV5-4 and J usage is TRBJ2-1; D uncertain. The CDR3 has 12 amino acids. Between the trimmed V and J ends, which lost 2 bases and 8 bases, there was a span of 8 bases. CDR1 is SGHNT, CDR2 YYREEE, per germline (reference sequence). CDR3 in amino acids: CASSFSHDEQFF. The CDR3 nucleotides read TGTGCCAGCAGCTTTAGTCATGATGAGCAGTTCTTC. Combining the CDR3 with reference TRBV5-4 and TRBJ2-1 gives the whole variable domain ETGVTQSPTHLIKTRGQQVTLRCSSQSGHNTVSWYQQALGQGPQFIFQYYREEENGRGNFPPRFSGLQFPNYSSELNVNALELDDSALYLCASSFSHDEQFFGPGTRLTVL.

This chain links TRBV10-3 with TRBJ2-7; 7 positions match TRBD2. Trimming at V came to 6 bases and at J to 2 bases, leaving 13 bases not matched to a gene. There are 16 residues in the CDR3. The germline V gene has CDR1 ENHRY and CDR2 SYGVKD. In nucleotides, the CDR3 is TGTGCCATCAGGGATATTGGGGGGGAGGAAGCCTACGAGCAGTACTTC. It yields the protein CAIRDIGGEEAYEQYF.

V gene TRBV5-6 combines with J gene TRBJ2-7; D is undetermined. This CDR3 has 12 amino acids. Germline CDR1 SGHDT, CDR2 YYEEEE. V was pared by 4 bases and J by 2 bases, with 7 bases between. The CDR3 spells CASSQRTYEQYF. DNA of the CDR3: TGTGCCAGCAGCCAACGAACCTACGAGCAGTACTTC.

The rearrangement uses TRBV5-1 and TRBJ1-1; 11 positions agree with TRBD1. V lost 5 bases and J lost 2; bases outside the gene matches: 11. The CDR3 has 17 amino acids. Germline V gene sequence: CDR1 SGHRS, CDR2 YFSETQ. DNA of the CDR3: TGCGCCAGCAGATCAACGCCGGGACAGGGGGTTAACACTGAAGCTTTCTTT. This translates into CASRSTPGQGVNTEAFF.

The V call is TRBV6-6, the J call TRBJ2-7; D unresolved. Trimming removed 0 bases from V and 4 bases from J, with 7 bases in between. Germline loops: CDR1 MNHNY, CDR2 SVGAGI (reference sequence). CDR3 length: 13 residues. In DNA form, the CDR3 reads TGTGCCAGCAGTTACTCGAGACTGTACGAGCAGTACTTC. Residues: CASSYSRLYEQYF.

The chain is built from TRBV7-2 and TRBJ1-5; TRBD1 aligns across 7 bases. Germline V gives CDR1 SGHTA, CDR2 FQGNSA. The ends lost 1 base at V and 2 bases at J; junction bases unmatched: 11. CDR3 size: 18 residues. In DNA, the CDR3 is TGTGCCAGCAGCTTAGATCAGGGGGGCCCACCTGGCAATCAGCCCCAGCATTTT. Translation gives CASSLDQGGPPGNQPQHF.

This clone has just one count. The J gene is TRBJ2-7, the V gene TRBV16; 7 nucleotides align to TRBD1. In germline, CDR1 is KGHSY, CDR2 FQNENV. V trimming: 3 bases; J trimming: 1 base; junction bases outside the gene matches: 9. The CDR3 totals 16 residues. CDR3 coding DNA: TGTGCCAGCAGCCACATGGGACAGAAGGGTTCCTACGAGCAGTACTTC. The encoded protein is CASSHMGQKGSYEQYF.

The chain couples TRBV5-1 to TRBJ2-7; possibly TRBD1 for D (6 bases). V lost 2 bases and J lost 3, with 9 bases in between. CDR1 SGHRS and CDR2 YFSETQ come from the germline V gene. The length of the CDR3 is 13 residues. The CDR3 nucleotides are TGCGCCAGCAGCTTAGGACAGATCTACGAGCAGTACTTC. Protein sequence: CASSLGQIYEQYF.

V gene TRBV29-1 combines with J gene TRBJ2-3; D not certain. Per germline, CDR1 SQVTM and CDR2 ANQGSEA. The CDR3 extends over 15 amino acids. Trimming pared 0 bases from V and 5 bases from J, leaving 15 bases between. CDR3 sequence: CSVEDEAGPGDTQYF. As DNA, the CDR3 is TGCAGCGTTGAAGATGAGGCAGGTCCTGGAGATACGCAGTATTTT.

This clone was counted a few times. The genes are TRBV20-1 and TRBJ1-1; D call uncertain. Germline CDR1 is DFQATT and CDR2 is SNEGSKA (reference sequence). This CDR3 region has 10 residues. The V end lost 6 bases, the J end lost 8 bases, and 10 bases lay between the germline ends. CDR3 amino acids: CSASRREAFF. The CDR3 nucleotides are TGCAGTGCCTCGCGCAGGGAAGCTTTCTTT.

The genes are TRBV2 and TRBJ1-6, with 10 bases identical to TRBD1. J was trimmed by 9 bases and V by 2 bases; bases with no gene match: 10. The CDR3 is 17 amino acids. The germline V gene encodes CDR1 SNHLY and CDR2 FYNNEI. In DNA form, the CDR3 reads TGTGCCAGCAGTGAATACCACCGGGACAGGGGAGGTTCACCCCTCCACTTT. Translating it yields CASSEYHRDRGGSPLHF.

About this clone itself: The DNA is omitted, as the CDR3 cannot be located on it reliably, and the CDR3 follows TCRdb's listing. This rearrangement joins TRBV5-4 to TRBJ2-7. The CDR3 region is 14 residues in length, termini included. The germline V gene has CDR1 SGHNT and CDR2 YYREEE (reference sequence). CDR3: CASSTSDVTYEQYF.

The chain is built from TRBV7-9 and TRBJ1-2, with TRBD1 matching 8 bases. Losses at the gene ends were 5 bases for V and 6 bases for J; bases not matched to a gene: 11. CDR1 SEHNR and CDR2 FQNEAQ come from the germline V gene (reference sequence). CDR3 length equals 15 residues. The CDR3 reads CASSQLGQGAHGYTF. DNA for the CDR3: TGTGCCAGCAGCCAATTGGGGCAGGGGGCTCATGGCTACACCTTC.

The rearrangement links TRBV14 to TRBJ2-3; 9 bases align to TRBD2. Germline V lookup: CDR1 SGHDN, CDR2 FVKESK. The junction had 8 bases not matched to a gene; V was cut back by 8 bases and J by 5 bases. The CDR3 has 14 residues. Here the CDR3 DNA reads TGTGCCAGCTATAGCGGGGGCCGGGAAGATACGCAGTATTTT. Its translation is CASYSGGREDTQYF. The full variable domain, completed using reference TRBV14 and TRBJ2-3, is EAGVTQFPSHSVIEKGQTVTLRCDPISGHDNLYWYRRVMGKEIKFLLHFVKESKQDESGMPNNRFLAERTGGTYSTLKVQPAELEDSGVYFCASYSGGREDTQYFGPGTRLTVL.